These 15 T cell receptor beta chains came from one sample sequenced in a study of shared clonotypes between healthy human individuals. CD45RO-negative, CCR7-positively selected cells formed the naive CD8 fraction, excluding terminally differentiated effector memory CD45RA+ cells. Sequencing was performed with immunoSEQ multiplex PCR; in TCRdb, only in-frame clones are kept and a portion is missing. Here the sample spans hundreds of thousands of clones, approximately 92% being singletons. Specimen: naive CD8+ T cells sorted from blood. These receptors came from a man aged 25-40 years in good health.

The CDR3 DNA reads TGTGCCAGCAGCGTTTTTCTAGGGGCCGGGGAGCTGTTTTTT. Protein sequence: CASSVFLGAGELFF. The chain recombines TRBV9 with TRBJ2-2; the D gene is possibly TRBD1 (5 bases). Germline values: CDR1 SGDLS, CDR2 YYNGEE. V lost 2 bases and J lost 6, with 11 bases in between. CDR3 size: 14 residues.

V gene TRBV11-2 combines with J gene TRBJ2-7; 10 bases fit TRBD1. The germline V gene has CDR1 SGHAT and CDR2 FQNNGV. This CDR3 region has 15 residues. Trimming cost V 5 bases and J 4 bases; bases outside gene matches: 8. The CDR3 region has the DNA TGTGCCAGCAGCCCAAGCGGGACAGGGGAATACGAGCAGTACTTC. Translation: CASSPSGTGEYEQYF. The whole variable domain, filled in from reference TRBV11-2 and TRBJ2-7, reads EAGVAQSPRYKIIEKRQSVAFWCNPISGHATLYWYQQILGQGPKLLIQFQNNGVVDDSQLPKDRFSAERLKGVDSTLKIQPAKLEDSAVYLCASSPSGTGEYEQYFGPGTRLTVT.

CDR3: CASSEWVPRETQYF. Written as DNA, the CDR3 is TGTGCCAGCAGTGAATGGGTACCACGAGAGACCCAGTACTTC. The V call is TRBV6-1, the J call TRBJ2-5; D gene uncertain. V lost 2 bases, J lost 4 bases, and 11 bases lay in between. There are 14 residues in the CDR3. Germline-derived CDR1 and CDR2 are MNHNS and SASEGT.

This chain links TRBV28 with TRBJ1-1; TRBD1 is a possible D gene (6 bases). There are 17 residues in the CDR3. Germline V lookup: CDR1 MDHEN, CDR2 SYDVKM. The V gene lost 6 bases and the J gene lost 0 bases, with 20 bases spanning the gap. CDR3 coding DNA: TGTGCCAGCAGCTCATACAAACAGGGTCTGGTGAACACTGAAGCTTTCTTT. It encodes CASSSYKQGLVNTEAFF.

The chain combines TRBV5-5 with TRBJ2-1; the match to TRBD2 covers 11 bases. Germline lookup yields CDR1 SGHKS and CDR2 YYEKEE (reference sequence). V dropped 1 base and J dropped 9; count of bases not matched to a gene: 6. The length of the CDR3 is 15 residues. The CDR3 DNA sequence: TGTGCCAGCAGCTTGACTAGCGGGAGTTCCGGTGAGCAGTTCTTC. As protein: CASSLTSGSSGEQFF.

This clone was picked up a small number of times. This same CDR3 is encoded by further DNA sequences in the sample. The chain couples TRBV9 to TRBJ2-7; the D is unclear. V lost 3 bases and J 4 bases, leaving 2 bases between the germline ends. The germline V gene encodes CDR1 SGDLS and CDR2 YYNGEE. This CDR3 spans 10 amino acids. CDR3 sequence: CASSGYEQYF. In nucleotides, the CDR3 is TGTGCCAGCAGCGGATACGAGCAGTACTTC.

V is TRBV10-3 and J is TRBJ1-4; D is possibly TRBD1 (5 bases). The CDR3 runs to 13 residues. In germline, CDR1 is ENHRY, CDR2 SYGVKD. V lost 4 bases and J lost 7, with 10 bases in between. The CDR3 loop is CAISVGGREKLFF. The CDR3 region has the DNA TGTGCCATCAGTGTGGGGGGTCGTGAAAAACTGTTTTTT.

The rearrangement joins TRBV29-1 to TRBJ2-1; weak D call: TRBD2 (5 bases). From germline, CDR1 is SQVTM and CDR2 ANQGSEA. CDR3 length: 13 residues. The ends were cut back, 1 base at V and 4 bases at J, with 8 bases in the middle. CDR3: CSVEGAGYNEQFF. The CDR3 DNA reads TGCAGCGTTGAAGGTGCGGGTTACAATGAGCAGTTCTTC.

This clone appeared a few times. V is TRBV25-1 and J is TRBJ2-2, with D hard to call. Germline lookup yields CDR1 MGHDK and CDR2 SYGVNS. This CDR3 is built from 12 residues. Trimming left V 4 bases short and J 4 bases short, with 4 bases between. The CDR3 reads CASSALTGELFF. In DNA form, the CDR3 reads TGTGCCAGCAGTGCCCTCACCGGGGAGCTGTTTTTT.

Concerning this clone: An end of the junction does not agree with germline; a read error may underlie this. The chain carries TRBV11-2 and TRBJ2-7; D not resolved. The CDR3 extends over 12 amino acids. The germline gives CDR1 SGHAT, CDR2 FQNNGV. Written as DNA, the CDR3 is TGTGCCAGCAGCTTAGAGTGGACCCGCCTGGCTTTC. This translates into CASSLEWTRLAF.

The chain uses TRBV5-6 and TRBJ2-7; the D is unclear. Germline CDR1 SGHDT, CDR2 YYEEEE. This CDR3 spans 16 amino acids. V was pared by 2 bases and J by 1 base, with 16 bases between. DNA of the CDR3: TGTGCCAGCAGCTTACCGGCGCAAGGATGGTCCTACGAGCAGTACTTC. Amino acid sequence: CASSLPAQGWSYEQYF.

The chain recombines TRBV27 with TRBJ2-2, with 10 bases lining up with TRBD2. CDR1 and CDR2 (germline): MNHEY, SMNVEV (reference sequence). CDR3 size: 17 residues. V gave up 4 bases and J gave up 4 bases; unmatched junction bases: 9. Written as DNA, the CDR3 is TGTGCCAGCAGTTCATCCCCCGGGACTAGCGCCACCGGGGAGCTGTTTTTT. This gives the protein CASSSSPGTSATGELFF.

There are a few counts of this clone. The chain is built from TRBV19 and TRBJ1-1; D possibly corresponds to TRBD1 (6 bases). Trimming shortened V by 4 bases and J by 11 bases, and 17 bases separated the two germline ends. Per the germline V gene, CDR1 is LNHDA and CDR2 is SQIVND (reference sequence). The length of the CDR3 is 13 residues. The CDR3 sequence: CASSTPLGHWAFF. DNA for the CDR3: TGTGCCAGTAGTACCCCGTTGGGACATTGGGCTTTCTTT.

This rearrangement joins TRBV5-6 to TRBJ2-5; the D gene is possibly TRBD1 (5 bases). The V end lost 3 bases, the J end lost 5 bases, and 8 bases lay between the germline ends. The CDR3 contains 12 residues. In germline, CDR1 is SGHDT, CDR2 YYEEEE. Here the CDR3 reads CASSYPGETQYF. DNA of the CDR3: TGTGCCAGCAGCTATCCAGGGGAGACCCAGTACTTC.

The genes are TRBV6-5 and TRBJ1-4; D is unclear. Germline loops: CDR1 MNHEY, CDR2 SVGAGI. The V gene lost 6 bases and the J gene lost 8 bases, with 16 bases spanning the gap. The CDR3 contains 14 residues. The CDR3: CASRGRRIWEKLFF. DNA of the CDR3: TGTGCCAGCAGAGGTAGACGGATTTGGGAAAAACTGTTTTTT.